At least ten counts were recorded for the clone carrying this T cell receptor beta chain. TCRdb re-called the PCR reads with MiXCR, one entry per CDR3 protein. The sample has about 320,000 distinct CDR3 sequences; 20% to 25% are singletons. The sample belongs to a study of molecular identifiers for immune sequencing clone quantification. For the study at large: Four portions were sequenced after RNA from roughly 18,000 or 92,000 naive CD8 cells was split five ways in replicates.

This CDR3 spans 17 amino acids. Per the germline V gene, CDR1 is MRHNA and CDR2 is SNTAGT. The germline V and J ends were trimmed by 6 bases and 4 bases, with 24 bases remaining between them. V is TRBV6-4 and J is TRBJ1-2; D is unresolved. The clonotype originates from a human donor in good health. Some libraries in this study had Jurkat cell RNA spiked in. The material sequenced was naive CD8+ T cells from blood, with Jurkat cell RNA spiked in. Subset specified: FACS-sorted CD8+CD4-CCR7+CD45RA+ naive T cells. The DNA for the CDR3 is TGTGCCAGCAGCCCCGTGTTGCAGGAAAAGGGAGCCTATGGCTACACCTTC. Translating gives CASSPVLQEKGAYGYTF.